This T cell receptor beta chain was observed in a study of blood T cells in healthy people across ages. The V gene lost 5 bases and the J gene lost 7 bases, with 14 bases spanning the gap. There are 12 residues in the CDR3. The V gene's germline CDR1 is DFQATT and CDR2 SNEGSKA (reference sequence). Then a second PCR, running roughly 7 to 12 cycles, was carried out with a sample-barcoded 5' primer and a J-beta primer mix. From the 5' RACE reads, TCRdb called clonotypes with MiXCR, one entry per CDR3 protein. The table records around 780,000 distinct CDR3 sequences, roughly 24% of them present only once. These data were likewise used in another study, on T cells of mothers and their children.

The TCR originated in a boy between 10 and 17 years old in good health. The sequenced sample was blood. The genes are TRBV20-1 and TRBJ1-2; D may be TRBD1 (5 bases). CDR3 nucleotides: TGCAGTGCTTCCCAGGACATCGGTGGCTACACCTTC. Translating it yields CSASQDIGGYTF.